This T cell receptor beta chain was recovered during a study of T cell repertoires in cytomegalovirus infection. For the study at large: Epitope selection comprised recently identified HLA-C-restricted CMV epitopes and well-studied HLA-B-restricted CMV epitopes. Public TCR beta signatures provided an indication of both CMV infection and a matching HLA type. The study, taken as a whole, reports: Adding up the frequency of public TCR beta families identified people who carried CMV plus the relevant HLA. HLA-C-restricted CMV-specific TCR beta clonotypes were dominant in the ex vivo response.

As to this clonotype: Antigen specificity is unknown.

TCRdb ran MiXCR on the reads and lists one entry per CDR3 protein. The profile shows some 940,000 distinct CDR3 sequences, approximately 33% of them singletons. CDR3 length: 16 amino acids. Germline CDR1 reads PRHDT; CDR2 reads FYEKMQ (reference sequence). V lost 5 bases, J lost 0 bases, and 11 bases lay in between. The chain has TRBV13 and TRBJ1-6; perhaps TRBD1 as D (5 bases). Sequences were derived from cultured CD8+ T cells from PBMCs, sampled from culture after CMV antigen stimulation. The receptor's source is a human donor in good health (CMV status not recorded). Some clones in this sample may be carry-over from other donors' samples. The CDR3 nucleotides are TGTGCCAGCAGCGCTCTCGGGGGCTCCTATAATTCACCCCTCCACTTT. It is translated as CASSALGGSYNSPLHF.